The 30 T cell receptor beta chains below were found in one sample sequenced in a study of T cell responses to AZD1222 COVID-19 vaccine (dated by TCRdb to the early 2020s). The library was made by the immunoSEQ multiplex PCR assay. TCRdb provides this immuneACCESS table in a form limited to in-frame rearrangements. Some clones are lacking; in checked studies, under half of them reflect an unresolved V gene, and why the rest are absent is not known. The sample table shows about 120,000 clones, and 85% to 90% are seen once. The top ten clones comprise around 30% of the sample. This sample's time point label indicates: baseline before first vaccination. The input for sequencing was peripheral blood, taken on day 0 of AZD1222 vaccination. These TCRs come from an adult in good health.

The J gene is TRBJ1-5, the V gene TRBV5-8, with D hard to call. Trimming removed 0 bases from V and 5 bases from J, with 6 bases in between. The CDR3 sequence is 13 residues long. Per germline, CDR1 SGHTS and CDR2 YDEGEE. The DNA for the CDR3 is TGTGCCAGCAGCTTGGACGGAGATCAGCCCCAGCATTTT. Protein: CASSLDGDQPQHF.

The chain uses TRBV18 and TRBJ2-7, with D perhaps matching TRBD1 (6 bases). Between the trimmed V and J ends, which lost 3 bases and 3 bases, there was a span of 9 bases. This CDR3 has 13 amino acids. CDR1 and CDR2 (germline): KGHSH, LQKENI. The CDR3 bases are TGTGCCAGCTCACCCGGGACAAACTACGAGCAGTACTTC. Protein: CASSPGTNYEQYF.

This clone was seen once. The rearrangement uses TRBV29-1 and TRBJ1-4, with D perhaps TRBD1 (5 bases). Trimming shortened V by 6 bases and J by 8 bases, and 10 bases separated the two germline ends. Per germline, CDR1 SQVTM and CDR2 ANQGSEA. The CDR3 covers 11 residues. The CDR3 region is CSVFEGEKLFF. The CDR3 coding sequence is TGCAGCGTCTTCGAGGGGGAAAAACTGTTTTTT.

CDR3 loop: CASSLQGNTGELFF. CDR3 in DNA: TGTGCCAGCAGCTTACAGGGTAACACCGGGGAGCTGTTTTTT. The chain employs TRBV5-8 and TRBJ2-2; D might be TRBD1 (6 bases). Trimming cost V 2 bases and J 2 bases, with 7 bases left between them. CDR1 SGHTS and CDR2 YDEGEE come from the germline V gene. The length of the CDR3 is 14 residues.

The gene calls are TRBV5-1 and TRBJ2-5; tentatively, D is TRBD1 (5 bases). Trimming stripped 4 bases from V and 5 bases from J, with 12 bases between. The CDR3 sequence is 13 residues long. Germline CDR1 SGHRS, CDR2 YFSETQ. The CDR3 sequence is CASSVDNRETQYF. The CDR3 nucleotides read TGCGCCAGCAGCGTGGACAATAGGGAGACCCAGTACTTC. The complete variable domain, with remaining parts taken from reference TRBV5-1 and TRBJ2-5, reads KAGVTQTPRYLIKTRGQQVTLSCSPISGHRSVSWYQQTPGQGLQFLFEYFSETQRNKGNFPGRFSGRQFSNSRSEMNVSTLELGDSALYLCASSVDNRETQYFGPGTRLLVL.

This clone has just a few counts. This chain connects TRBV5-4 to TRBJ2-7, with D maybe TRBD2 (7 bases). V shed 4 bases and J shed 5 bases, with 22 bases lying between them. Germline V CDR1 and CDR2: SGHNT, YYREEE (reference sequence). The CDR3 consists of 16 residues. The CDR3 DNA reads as TGTGCCAGCAGCCCCGTAAAACTGGGGGGGGGCGACGAGCAGTACTTC. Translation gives CASSPVKLGGGDEQYF. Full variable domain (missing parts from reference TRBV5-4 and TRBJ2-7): ETGVTQSPTHLIKTRGQQVTLRCSSQSGHNTVSWYQQALGQGPQFIFQYYREEENGRGNFPPRFSGLQFPNYSSELNVNALELDDSALYLCASSPVKLGGGDEQYFGPGTRLTVT.

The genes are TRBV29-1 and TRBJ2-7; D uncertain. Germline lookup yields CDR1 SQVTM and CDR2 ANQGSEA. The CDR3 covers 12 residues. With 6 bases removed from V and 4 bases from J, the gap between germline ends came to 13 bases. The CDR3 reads CSVYNVGYEQYF. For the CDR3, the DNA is TGCAGCGTGTATAACGTAGGTTACGAGCAGTACTTC.

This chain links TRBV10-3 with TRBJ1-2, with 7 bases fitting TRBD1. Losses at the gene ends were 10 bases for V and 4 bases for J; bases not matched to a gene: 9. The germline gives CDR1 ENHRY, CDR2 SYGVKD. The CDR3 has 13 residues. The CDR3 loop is CATTGQQTYGYTF. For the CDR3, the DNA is TGTGCCACAACGGGACAGCAGACCTATGGCTACACCTTC.

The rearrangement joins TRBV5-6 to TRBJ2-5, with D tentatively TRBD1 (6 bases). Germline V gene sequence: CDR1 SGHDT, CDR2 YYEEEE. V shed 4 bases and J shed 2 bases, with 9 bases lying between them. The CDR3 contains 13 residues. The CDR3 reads CASSTTGQETQYF. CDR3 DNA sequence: TGTGCCAGCAGCACGACAGGACAAGAGACCCAGTACTTC.

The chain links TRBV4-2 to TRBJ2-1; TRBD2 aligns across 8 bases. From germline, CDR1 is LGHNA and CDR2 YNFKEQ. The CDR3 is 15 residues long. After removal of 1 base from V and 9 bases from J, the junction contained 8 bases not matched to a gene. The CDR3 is CASSQVGTSQFEQFF. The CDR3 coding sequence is TGTGCCAGCAGCCAAGTAGGGACTAGTCAGTTTGAGCAGTTCTTC.

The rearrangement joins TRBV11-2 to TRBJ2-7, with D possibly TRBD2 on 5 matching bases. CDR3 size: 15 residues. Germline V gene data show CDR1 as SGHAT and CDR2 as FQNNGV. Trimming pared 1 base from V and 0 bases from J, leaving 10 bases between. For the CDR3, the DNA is TGTGCCAGCAGCTTAGGTAGCGCATACTCCTACGAGCAGTACTTC. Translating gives CASSLGSAYSYEQYF.

CDR3 in DNA: TGTGCCAGCCTGGGCCAGGAGACCCAGTACTTC. This encodes CASLGQETQYF. V is TRBV6-5 and J is TRBJ2-5, with D unclear. Between the trimmed V and J ends, which lost 8 bases and 5 bases, there was a span of 9 bases. The V gene's germline CDR1 is MNHEY and CDR2 SVGAGI. The CDR3 loop spans 11 amino acids.

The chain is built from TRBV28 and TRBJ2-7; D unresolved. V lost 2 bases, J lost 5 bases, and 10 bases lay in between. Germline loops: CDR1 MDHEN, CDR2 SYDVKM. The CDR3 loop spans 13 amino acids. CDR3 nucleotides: TGTGCCAGCAGTTTAAGTTTTAGTGACGAGCAGTACTTC. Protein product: CASSLSFSDEQYF.

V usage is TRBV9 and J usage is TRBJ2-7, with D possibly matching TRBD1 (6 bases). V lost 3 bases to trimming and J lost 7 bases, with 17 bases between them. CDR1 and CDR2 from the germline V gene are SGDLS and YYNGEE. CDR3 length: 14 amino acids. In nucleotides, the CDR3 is TGTGCCAGCAGCGGAGGGACCGGAAGGGGGGAGCAGTACTTC. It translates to CASSGGTGRGEQYF.

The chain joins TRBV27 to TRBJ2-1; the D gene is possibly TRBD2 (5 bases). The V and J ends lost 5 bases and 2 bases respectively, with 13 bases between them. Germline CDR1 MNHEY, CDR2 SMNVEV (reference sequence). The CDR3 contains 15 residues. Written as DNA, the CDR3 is TGTGCCAGCAGTCCCACCTCGACTACCTACAATGAGCAGTTCTTC. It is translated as CASSPTSTTYNEQFF.

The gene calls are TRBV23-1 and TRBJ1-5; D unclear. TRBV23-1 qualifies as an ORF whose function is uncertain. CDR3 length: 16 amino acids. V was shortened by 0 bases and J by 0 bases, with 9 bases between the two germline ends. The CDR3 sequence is CASSQSGSYSNQPQHF. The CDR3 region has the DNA TGCGCCAGCAGTCAATCCGGCAGTTATAGCAATCAGCCCCAGCATTTT.

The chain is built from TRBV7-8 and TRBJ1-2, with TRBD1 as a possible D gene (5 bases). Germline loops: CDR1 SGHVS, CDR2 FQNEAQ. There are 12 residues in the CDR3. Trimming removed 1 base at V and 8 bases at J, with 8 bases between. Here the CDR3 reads CASSLEGYGYTF. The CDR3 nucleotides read TGTGCCAGCAGCTTAGAGGGGTACGGCTACACCTTC.

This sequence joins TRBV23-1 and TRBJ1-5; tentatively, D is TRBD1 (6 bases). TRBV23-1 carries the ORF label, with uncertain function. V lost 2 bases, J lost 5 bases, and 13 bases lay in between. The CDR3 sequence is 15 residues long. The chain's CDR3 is CASSQTGTRYQPQHF. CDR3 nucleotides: TGCGCCAGCAGTCAAACCGGGACACGATATCAGCCCCAGCATTTT.

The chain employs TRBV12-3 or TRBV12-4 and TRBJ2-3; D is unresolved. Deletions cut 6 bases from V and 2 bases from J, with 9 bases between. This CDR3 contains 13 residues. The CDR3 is CASSRRYTDTQYF. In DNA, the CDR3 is TGTGCCAGCAGCCGCCGATACACAGATACGCAGTATTTT.

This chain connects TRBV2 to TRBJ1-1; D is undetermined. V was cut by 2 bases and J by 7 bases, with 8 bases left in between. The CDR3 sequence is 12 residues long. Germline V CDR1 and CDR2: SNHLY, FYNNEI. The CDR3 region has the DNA TGTGCCAGCAGTGAATCGGGCAGTGAAGCTTTCTTT. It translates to CASSESGSEAFF.

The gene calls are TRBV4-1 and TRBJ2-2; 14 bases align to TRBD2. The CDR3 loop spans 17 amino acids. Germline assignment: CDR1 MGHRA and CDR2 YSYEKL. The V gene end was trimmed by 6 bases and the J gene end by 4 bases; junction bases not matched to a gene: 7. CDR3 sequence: CASRPGLAGVFTGELFF. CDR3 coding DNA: TGCGCCAGCAGGCCGGGACTAGCGGGGGTCTTCACCGGGGAGCTGTTTTTT.

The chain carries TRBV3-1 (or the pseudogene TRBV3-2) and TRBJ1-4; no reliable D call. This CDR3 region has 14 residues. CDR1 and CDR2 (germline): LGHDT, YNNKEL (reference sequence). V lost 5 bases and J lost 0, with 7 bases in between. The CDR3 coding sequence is TGTGCCAGCAGCTTATCAACAACTAATGAAAAACTGTTTTTT. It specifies CASSLSTTNEKLFF.

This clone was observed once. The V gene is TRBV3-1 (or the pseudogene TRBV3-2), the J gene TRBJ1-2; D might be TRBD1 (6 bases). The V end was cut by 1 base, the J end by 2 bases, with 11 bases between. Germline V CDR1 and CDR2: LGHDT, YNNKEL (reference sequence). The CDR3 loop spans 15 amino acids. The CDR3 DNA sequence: TGTGCCAGCAGCCAAGCGGCAGGGGCCAACTATGGCTACACCTTC. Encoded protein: CASSQAAGANYGYTF.

In DNA, the CDR3 is TGTGCCAGCAGGCAGGGGGCGGACACTGAAGCTTTCTTT. Translated, it gives CASRQGADTEAFF. The chain employs TRBV11-2 and TRBJ1-1; 8 nucleotides line up with TRBD1. This CDR3 is built from 13 residues. V lost 6 bases to trimming and J lost 3 bases; unmatched junction nucleotides: 3. Germline V lookup: CDR1 SGHAT, CDR2 FQNNGV.

The CDR3 loop is CASSAEEQGTYNSPLHF. CDR3 coding DNA: TGTGCCAGCAGCGCAGAAGAACAGGGGACCTATAATTCACCCCTCCACTTT. The genes are TRBV7-8 and TRBJ1-6, with 7 nucleotides matching TRBD1. This CDR3 contains 17 residues. The trim removed 5 bases at V and 2 bases at J, leaving 9 bases unmatched. The germline V gene encodes CDR1 SGHVS and CDR2 FQNEAQ.

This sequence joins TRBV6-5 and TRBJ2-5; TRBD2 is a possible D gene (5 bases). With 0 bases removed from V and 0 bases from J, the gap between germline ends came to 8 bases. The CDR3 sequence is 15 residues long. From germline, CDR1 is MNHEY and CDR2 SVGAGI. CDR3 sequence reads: CASSYSPGNQETQYF. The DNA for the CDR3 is TGTGCCAGCAGTTACTCACCGGGGAACCAAGAGACCCAGTACTTC.

The CDR3 is CASSLQGQTGNTIYF. CDR3 nucleotides: TGTGCCAGCAGCTTACAGGGACAAACTGGAAACACCATATATTTT. The chain employs TRBV7-9 and TRBJ1-3; maybe TRBD1 (6 bases). CDR3 length: 15 residues. V was cut by 2 bases and J by 2 bases, with 10 bases left in between. The germline gives CDR1 SEHNR, CDR2 FQNEAQ (reference sequence).

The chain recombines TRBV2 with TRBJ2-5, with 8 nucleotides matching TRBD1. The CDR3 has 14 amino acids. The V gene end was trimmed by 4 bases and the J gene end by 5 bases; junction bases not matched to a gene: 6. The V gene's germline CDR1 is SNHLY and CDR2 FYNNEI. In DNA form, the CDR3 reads TGTGCCAGCAGTGGTACAGGGGGTCGGGAGACCCAGTACTTC. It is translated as CASSGTGGRETQYF.

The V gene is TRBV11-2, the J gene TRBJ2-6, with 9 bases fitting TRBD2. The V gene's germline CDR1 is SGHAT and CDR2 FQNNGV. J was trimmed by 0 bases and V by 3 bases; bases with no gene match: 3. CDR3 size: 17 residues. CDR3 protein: CASSLASGNSGANVLTF. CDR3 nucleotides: TGTGCCAGCAGCTTGGCTAGCGGGAACTCTGGGGCCAACGTCCTGACTTTC.

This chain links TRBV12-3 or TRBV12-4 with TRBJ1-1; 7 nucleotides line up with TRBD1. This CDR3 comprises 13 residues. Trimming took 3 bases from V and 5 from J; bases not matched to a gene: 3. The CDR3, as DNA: TGTGCCAGCAGTTTCAACAGGGGAACTGAAGCTTTCTTT. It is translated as CASSFNRGTEAFF.